Shown below are 28 T cell receptor beta chains from a single sample sequenced in a study of Ad26.COV2.S vaccination and SARS-CoV-2 variants. Data came from immunoSEQ multiplex PCR; TCRdb stores just in-frame clones and leaves some out. The table lists roughly 300,000 clones, roughly 90% of them singletons. The treatment: some 19 received Ad26.COV2.S at low or high dose, single or two shots; about 5 received placebo; per-sample allocation not given. Each sample was drawn 63 days after the first injection (of vaccine or placebo). The sequencing used peripheral blood, collected in a trial of Ad26.COV2.S vaccine versus placebo. The receptors were sampled from a person between 18 and 65 years old who received the Ad26.COV2.S COVID-19 vaccine or a placebo.

This chain links TRBV4-3 with TRBJ1-5, with D tentatively TRBD1 (6 bases). Trimming cost V 0 bases and J 6 bases, with 18 bases left between them. This CDR3 has 17 amino acids. Germline lookup yields CDR1 LGHNA and CDR2 YSLEER. Here the CDR3 DNA reads TGCGCCAGCAGCCAAGATTTAGGGGGGCAGGGAGGTCAGCCCCAGCATTTT. Translation: CASSQDLGGQGGQPQHF.

In its sample, this clone was seen once. This rearrangement joins TRBV6-5 to TRBJ2-7; either TRBD1 or TRBD2 may supply D (6 bases each). This CDR3 has 14 residues. Looked up from germline, CDR1 is MNHEY and CDR2 is SVGAGI. V dropped 4 bases and J dropped 3 bases, with 13 bases sitting between them. CDR3 in amino acids: CASSSAGHLYEQYF. The CDR3 nucleotides read TGTGCCAGCAGTTCCGCGGGACACCTCTACGAGCAGTACTTC.

The V gene is TRBV5-6, the J gene TRBJ1-2; D is perhaps TRBD1 (6 bases). Per the germline V gene, CDR1 is SGHDT and CDR2 is YYEEEE. The CDR3 consists of 12 residues. V was clipped by 3 bases and J by 7 bases, with 10 bases between them. CDR3 loop: CASSYDRTGYTF. Here the CDR3 DNA reads TGTGCCAGCAGCTACGACAGGACTGGCTACACCTTC.

This CDR3 is CASTPGGSYEQYF. The CDR3 nucleotides are TGCGCCAGCACCCCAGGAGGGTCTTACGAGCAGTACTTC. This chain joins TRBV5-1 and TRBJ2-7; D perhaps matches TRBD2 (6 bases). Germline-derived CDR1 and CDR2 are SGHRS and YFSETQ. V shed 6 bases and J shed 4 bases, with 14 bases lying between them. The CDR3 totals 13 residues.

This chain uses TRBV12-5 with TRBJ2-3, with 8 bases fitting TRBD1. There are 15 residues in the CDR3. Germline CDR1 reads LGHNT; CDR2 reads FRNRAP. With 4 bases clipped from V and 0 bases from J, the junction kept 3 bases outside the gene matches. CDR3 sequence: CASGSYRGSTDTQYF. In DNA form, the CDR3 reads TGTGCTAGTGGTTCCTACAGGGGGAGCACAGATACGCAGTATTTT. The full variable domain, with the rest looked up from reference TRBV12-5 and TRBJ2-3, is DARVTQTPRHKVTEMGQEVTMRCQPILGHNTVFWYRQTMMQGLELLAYFRNRAPLDDSGMPKDRFSAEMPDATLATLKIQPSEPRDSAVYFCASGSYRGSTDTQYFGPGTRLTVL.

The chain is built from TRBV6-5 and TRBJ2-3; TRBD1 aligns across 8 bases. V shed 10 bases and J 2 bases; nucleotides not matched to a gene: 8. The CDR3 is made up of 14 amino acids. Germline V lookup: CDR1 MNHEY, CDR2 SVGAGI. The CDR3 DNA is TGTGCCACCCAAGGACAGGGCGACACAGATACGCAGTATTTT. Translated, it gives CATQGQGDTDTQYF.

The CDR3 bases are TGTGCCTGGAGTCCCAGGGGAACTGGAAACACCATATATTTT. Translation: CAWSPRGTGNTIYF. V and J are TRBV30 and TRBJ1-3, with a weak D call TRBD1 (6 bases). CDR1 and CDR2 from the germline V gene are GTSNPN and SVGIG (reference sequence). The CDR3 totals 14 residues. Trimming took 2 bases from V and 2 from J, leaving 10 bases between them.

A single count supports this clone. The chain employs TRBV4-1 and TRBJ1-1, with D possibly TRBD1 on 5 matching bases. This CDR3 comprises 13 residues. Trimming cost V 3 bases and J 1 base, with 6 bases left between them. Germline CDR1 is MGHRA and CDR2 is YSYEKL. As DNA, the CDR3 is TGCGCCAGCAGCCAGGGACGGAACACTGAAGCTTTCTTT. Protein sequence: CASSQGRNTEAFF.

This clone appeared a single time. This sequence joins TRBV6-2 or TRBV6-3 and TRBJ2-7; D is undetermined. With 0 bases removed from V and 6 bases from J, the gap between germline ends came to 18 bases. CDR1 is MNHEY, CDR2 SVGEGT, per germline. CDR3 length: 16 residues. CDR3 DNA sequence: TGTGCCAGCAGTTACTCAACCAATAATCTCTTGGGCGAGCAGTACTTC. It encodes CASSYSTNNLLGEQYF.

The J gene is TRBJ2-1, the V gene TRBV4-3, with D unclear. The CDR3 totals 15 residues. Trimming took off 0 bases at V and 0 bases at J, with 6 bases between the two ends. Germline CDR1 reads LGHNA; CDR2 reads YSLEER. The CDR3 protein is CASSQDPSSYNEQFF. CDR3 nucleotide sequence: TGCGCCAGCAGCCAAGACCCGAGCTCCTACAATGAGCAGTTCTTC.

This clone has a single count. It is unclear where the CDR3 begins or ends on the DNA, so no DNA is shown, and the CDR3 is as TCRdb lists it. The chain recombines TRBV30 with TRBJ2-4; the table's TRBD1 call for D was not verified on the DNA. CDR1 and CDR2 (germline): GTSNPN, SVGIG (reference sequence). The CDR3 adds up to 19 amino acids, both ends counted. CDR3 residues: CAWSPSVFLWQGAKNIQYF.

The chain combines TRBV4-3 with TRBJ2-2, with 8 bases fitting TRBD2. From germline, CDR1 is LGHNA and CDR2 YSLEER. The CDR3 spans 16 residues. With 1 base clipped from V and 5 bases from J, the junction kept 6 bases outside the gene matches. The CDR3 region is CASSQGAGGATGELFF. In nucleotides, the CDR3 is TGCGCCAGCAGCCAAGGGGCGGGAGGAGCGACCGGGGAGCTGTTTTTT.

The chain has TRBV30 and TRBJ2-7; tentatively, D is TRBD1 (6 bases). V lost 3 bases and J 5 bases, leaving 14 bases between the germline ends. Germline V gene sequence: CDR1 GTSNPN, CDR2 SVGIG (reference sequence). The CDR3 extends over 13 amino acids. CDR3 in amino acids: CAWRETGSHEQYF. Here the CDR3 DNA reads TGTGCCTGGAGGGAAACAGGGTCCCACGAGCAGTACTTC.

The chain employs TRBV27 and TRBJ2-7; 8 bases are shared with TRBD1. The CDR3 has 14 amino acids. CDR1 and CDR2 from the germline V gene are MNHEY and SMNVEV (reference sequence). The V and J ends lost 2 bases and 2 bases, in that order; junction bases with no gene match: 2. This chain's CDR3 is CASSLGTGAYEQYF. The CDR3 bases are TGTGCCAGCAGTTTAGGGACAGGAGCCTACGAGCAGTACTTC.

This sequence joins TRBV6-1 and TRBJ2-1; D is uncertain. The CDR3 length is 15 residues. Deletions cut 3 bases from V and 9 bases from J, with 18 bases between. Germline V gene lookup returns CDR1 MNHNS and CDR2 SASEGT. The CDR3 coding sequence is TGTGCCAGCAGTGATTTTAGTGGGAAAATTGGTGAGCAGTTCTTC. It specifies CASSDFSGKIGEQFF.

This clone was seen more than once but under ten times. The rearrangement links TRBV6-4 to TRBJ2-3, with 7 bases fitting TRBD2. Per germline, CDR1 MRHNA and CDR2 SNTAGT. The trim removed 4 bases at V and 3 bases at J, leaving 16 bases unmatched. This CDR3 contains 18 residues. The CDR3 region is CASSALGGSHTETDTQYF. The DNA of the CDR3 is TGTGCCAGCAGTGCCCTGGGGGGGAGTCACACTGAGACAGATACGCAGTATTTT.

The rearrangement links TRBV25-1 to TRBJ2-3, with D perhaps TRBD2 (6 bases). V dropped 6 bases and J dropped 4 bases, with 8 bases sitting between them. This CDR3 is 12 amino acids long. Per the germline V gene, CDR1 is MGHDK and CDR2 is SYGVNS. The CDR3 spells CASREGPDTQYF. The CDR3 nucleotides are TGTGCCAGCAGGGAGGGCCCAGATACGCAGTATTTT.

The genes are TRBV9 and TRBJ2-7, with unresolved D. The CDR3 sequence is 12 residues long. CDR1 SGDLS and CDR2 YYNGEE come from the germline V gene. The V end lost 3 bases, the J end lost 8 bases, and 12 bases lay between the germline ends. CDR3: CASSAKGSQQYF. CDR3 coding DNA: TGTGCCAGCAGCGCTAAAGGCAGTCAGCAGTACTTC.

This sequence joins TRBV18 and TRBJ1-5; 7 nucleotides line up with TRBD1. CDR1 and CDR2 from the germline V gene are KGHSH and LQKENI. This CDR3 is 13 amino acids long. The ends lost 3 bases at V and 5 bases at J; junction bases unmatched: 1. The CDR3 region is CASSPQGDQPQHF. Written as DNA, the CDR3 is TGTGCCAGCTCACCTCAGGGGGATCAGCCCCAGCATTTT.

The chain combines TRBV4-3 with TRBJ1-2; unclear D gene. Germline CDR1 and CDR2: LGHNA and YSLEER. The CDR3 length is 16 residues. V was cut by 0 bases and J by 2 bases, with 13 bases left in between. The CDR3 DNA is TGCGCCAGCAGCCAAGAATTCACTACGGGGAACTATGGCTACACCTTC. Translating gives CASSQEFTTGNYGYTF.

The chain has TRBV15 and TRBJ1-1; no clear D. V lost 0 bases to trimming and J lost 1 base, with 6 bases between them. The CDR3 length is 14 residues. Per the germline V gene, CDR1 is LNHNV and CDR2 is YYDKDF (reference sequence). CDR3: CATSRDRPNTEAFF. The CDR3 DNA sequence: TGTGCCACCAGCAGAGACCGGCCGAACACTGAAGCTTTCTTT.

The V and J genes are TRBV29-1 and TRBJ2-1, with 8 nucleotides matching TRBD1. The CDR3 has 18 amino acids. Looked up from germline, CDR1 is SQVTM and CDR2 is ANQGSEA. Trimming at V came to 1 base and at J to 0 bases, leaving 11 bases not matched to a gene. DNA of the CDR3: TGCAGCGTTGAAGGAATACCGGGACAGGTTCTCTCCTACAATGAGCAGTTCTTC. Translating it yields CSVEGIPGQVLSYNEQFF.

The rearrangement joins TRBV5-4 to TRBJ2-7; possible D gene TRBD2, 6 bases. V dropped 4 bases and J dropped 3 bases, with 17 bases sitting between them. The germline CDR1 and CDR2 sequences are SGHNT and YYREEE (reference sequence). The CDR3 has 15 residues. CDR3 in amino acids: CASSGGHLEGYEQYF. The CDR3, as DNA: TGTGCCAGCAGCGGCGGACACTTGGAGGGCTACGAGCAGTACTTC.

Of note for this clone: Mismatch with germline at one junction end may stem from a read error. The V and J genes are TRBV5-6 and TRBJ2-5; 11 bases match TRBD2. Germline V gene lookup returns CDR1 SGHDT and CDR2 YYEEEE. The length of the CDR3 is 18 residues. CDR3 DNA sequence: TGTGCCAGCAGCTTGACGGTAGCGGGGGGGCCAAACCAGGAGACCCAGTACTTC. Protein: CASSLTVAGGPNQETQYF. The variable domain in full, with the rest retrieved from reference TRBV5-6 and TRBJ2-5, is DAGVTQSPTHLIKTRGQQVTLRCSPKSGHDTVSWYQQALGQGPQFIFQYYEEEERQRGNFPDRFSGHQFPNYSSELNVNALLLGDSALYLCASSLTVAGGPNQETQYFGPGTRLLVL.

The chain combines TRBV6-5 with TRBJ1-1; 7 bases are a match to TRBD1. This CDR3 region has 14 residues. The J segment lost 3 bases and the V segment lost 7 bases, leaving 8 bases of the junction unmatched. Looked up from germline, CDR1 is MNHEY and CDR2 is SVGAGI. The chain's CDR3 is CASTFDRADTEAFF. CDR3 bases: TGTGCCAGCACCTTTGACAGGGCCGACACTGAAGCTTTCTTT.

This chain links TRBV10-2 with TRBJ1-1, with 10 bases that match TRBD1. CDR1 and CDR2 (germline): WSHSY, SAAADI. This CDR3 is 15 amino acids long. The V and J ends lost 6 bases and 7 bases, in that order; junction bases with no gene match: 11. CDR3: CASRETGTGVNEAFF. The CDR3 DNA follows: TGCGCCAGCAGAGAGACCGGGACAGGGGTGAATGAAGCTTTCTTT.

The chain couples TRBV4-1 to TRBJ2-3; 10 bases agree with TRBD2. This CDR3 has 20 amino acids. The germline CDR1 and CDR2 sequences are MGHRA and YSYEKL. Trimming took 2 bases from V and 1 from J; bases not matched to a gene: 15. The CDR3 nucleotides are TGCGCCAGCAGCCAAATTAGGGCTAGCGGGAGCGGGGGCGGCACAGATACGCAGTATTTT. Translated: CASSQIRASGSGGGTDTQYF.

This chain connects TRBV29-1 to TRBJ2-3; 8 positions agree with TRBD1. V trimming: 4 bases; J trimming: 0 bases; junction bases outside the gene matches: 9. The CDR3 consists of 16 residues. Looked up from germline, CDR1 is SQVTM and CDR2 is ANQGSEA. CDR3 residues: CSVVTPGGSSTDTQYF. The CDR3 DNA reads TGCAGCGTTGTTACCCCAGGGGGCTCTAGCACAGATACGCAGTATTTT.